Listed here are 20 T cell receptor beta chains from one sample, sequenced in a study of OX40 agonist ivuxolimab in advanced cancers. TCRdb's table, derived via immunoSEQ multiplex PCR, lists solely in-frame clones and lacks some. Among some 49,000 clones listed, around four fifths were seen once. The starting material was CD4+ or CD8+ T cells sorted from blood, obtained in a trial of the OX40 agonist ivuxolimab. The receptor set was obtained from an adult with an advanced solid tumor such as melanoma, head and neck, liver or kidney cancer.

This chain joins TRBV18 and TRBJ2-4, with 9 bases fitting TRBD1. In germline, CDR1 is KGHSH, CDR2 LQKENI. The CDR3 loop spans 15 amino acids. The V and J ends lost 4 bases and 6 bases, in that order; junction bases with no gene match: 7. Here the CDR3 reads CASSLYSGQGNIQYF. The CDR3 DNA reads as TGTGCCAGCTCACTATATTCGGGACAGGGAAACATTCAGTACTTC. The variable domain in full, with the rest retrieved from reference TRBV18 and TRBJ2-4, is NAGVMQNPRHLVRRRGQEARLRCSPMKGHSHVYWYRQLPEEGLKFMVYLQKENIIDESGMPKERFSAEFPKEGPSILRIQQVVRGDSAAYFCASSLYSGQGNIQYFGAGTRLSVL.

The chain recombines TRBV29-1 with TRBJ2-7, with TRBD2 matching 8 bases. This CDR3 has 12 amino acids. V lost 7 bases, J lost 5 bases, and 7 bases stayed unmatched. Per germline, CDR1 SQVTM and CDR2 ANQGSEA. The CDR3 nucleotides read TGCAGCGCCCGCGGGGGGAACAACGAGCAGTACTTC. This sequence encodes CSARGGNNEQYF.

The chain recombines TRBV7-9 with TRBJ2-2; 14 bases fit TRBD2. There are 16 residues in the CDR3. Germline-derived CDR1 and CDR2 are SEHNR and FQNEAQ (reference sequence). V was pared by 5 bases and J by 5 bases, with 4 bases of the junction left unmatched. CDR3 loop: CASSTGLAGETGELFF. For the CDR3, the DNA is TGTGCCAGCAGCACGGGACTAGCGGGGGAAACCGGGGAGCTGTTTTTT.

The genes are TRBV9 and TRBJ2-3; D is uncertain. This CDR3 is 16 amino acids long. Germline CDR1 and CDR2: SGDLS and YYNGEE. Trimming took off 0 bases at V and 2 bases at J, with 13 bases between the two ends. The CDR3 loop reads CASSVDARSSTDTQYF. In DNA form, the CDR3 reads TGTGCCAGCAGCGTAGATGCCAGATCCTCCACAGATACGCAGTATTTT.

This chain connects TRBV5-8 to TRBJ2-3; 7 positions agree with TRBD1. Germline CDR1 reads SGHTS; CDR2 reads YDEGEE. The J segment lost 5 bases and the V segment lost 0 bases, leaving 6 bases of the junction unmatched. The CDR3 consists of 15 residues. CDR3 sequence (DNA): TGTGCCAGCAGCTTGGGGGCAGGGGGAGAAGATACGCAGTATTTT. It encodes CASSLGAGGEDTQYF.

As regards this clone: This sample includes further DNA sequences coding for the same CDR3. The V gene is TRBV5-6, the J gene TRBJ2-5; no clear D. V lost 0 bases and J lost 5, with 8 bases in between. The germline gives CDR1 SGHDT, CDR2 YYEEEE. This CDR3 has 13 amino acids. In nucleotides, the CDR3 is TGTGCCAGCAGCTTGGGACACTGGGAGACCCAGTACTTC. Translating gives CASSLGHWETQYF.

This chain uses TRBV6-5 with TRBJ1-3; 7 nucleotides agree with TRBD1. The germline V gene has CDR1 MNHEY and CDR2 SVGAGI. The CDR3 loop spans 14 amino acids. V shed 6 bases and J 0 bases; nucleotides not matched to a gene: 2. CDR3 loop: CASRDRSSGNTIYF. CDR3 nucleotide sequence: TGTGCCAGCAGGGACAGGAGCTCTGGAAACACCATATATTTT.

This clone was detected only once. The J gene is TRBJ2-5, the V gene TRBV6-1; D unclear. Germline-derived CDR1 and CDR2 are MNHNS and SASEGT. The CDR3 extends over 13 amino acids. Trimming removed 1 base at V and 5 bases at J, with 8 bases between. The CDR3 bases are TGTGCCAGCAGTGAAGTTCTGAGGGAGACCCAGTACTTC. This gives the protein CASSEVLRETQYF.

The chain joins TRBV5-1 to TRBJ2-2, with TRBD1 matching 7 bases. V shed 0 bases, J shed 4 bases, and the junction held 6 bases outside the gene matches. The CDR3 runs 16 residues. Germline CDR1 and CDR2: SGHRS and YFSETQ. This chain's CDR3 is CASSLATGIGTGELFF. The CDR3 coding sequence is TGCGCCAGCAGCTTGGCGACAGGGATCGGCACCGGGGAGCTGTTTTTT. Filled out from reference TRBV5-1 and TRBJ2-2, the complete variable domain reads KAGVTQTPRYLIKTRGQQVTLSCSPISGHRSVSWYQQTPGQGLQFLFEYFSETQRNKGNFPGRFSGRQFSNSRSEMNVSTLELGDSALYLCASSLATGIGTGELFFGEGSRLTVL.

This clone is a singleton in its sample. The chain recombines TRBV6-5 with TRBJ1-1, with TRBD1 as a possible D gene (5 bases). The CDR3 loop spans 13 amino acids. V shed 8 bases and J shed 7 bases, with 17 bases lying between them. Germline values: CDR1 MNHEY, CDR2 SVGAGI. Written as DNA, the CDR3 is TGTGCCAGCCGCCGGCAGGGCGCCGGTGAAGCTTTCTTT. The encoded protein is CASRRQGAGEAFF.

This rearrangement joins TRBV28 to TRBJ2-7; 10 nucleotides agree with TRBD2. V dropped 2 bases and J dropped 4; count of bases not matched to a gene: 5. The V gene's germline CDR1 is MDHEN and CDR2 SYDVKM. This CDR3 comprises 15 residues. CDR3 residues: CASSLGSGGAYEQYF. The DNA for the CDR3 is TGTGCCAGCAGTTTAGGGAGCGGGGGGGCTTACGAGCAGTACTTC.

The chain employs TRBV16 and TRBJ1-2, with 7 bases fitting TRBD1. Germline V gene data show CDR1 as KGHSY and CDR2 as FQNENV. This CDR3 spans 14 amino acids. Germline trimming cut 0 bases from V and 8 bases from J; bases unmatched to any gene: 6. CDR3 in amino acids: CASSQSQGERGYTF. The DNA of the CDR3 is TGTGCCAGCAGCCAATCCCAGGGGGAAAGAGGCTACACCTTC. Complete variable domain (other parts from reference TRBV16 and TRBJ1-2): GEEVAQTPKHLVRGEGQKAKLYCAPIKGHSYVFWYQQVLKNEFKFLISFQNENVFDETGMPKERFSAKCLPNSPCSLEIQATKLEDSAVYFCASSQSQGERGYTFGSGTRLTVV.

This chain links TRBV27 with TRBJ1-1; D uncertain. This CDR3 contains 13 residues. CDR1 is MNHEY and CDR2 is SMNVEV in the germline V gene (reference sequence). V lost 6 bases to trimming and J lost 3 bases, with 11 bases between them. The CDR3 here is CASRSLLDTEAFF. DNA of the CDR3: TGTGCCAGCAGGTCCCTCCTGGACACTGAAGCTTTCTTT.

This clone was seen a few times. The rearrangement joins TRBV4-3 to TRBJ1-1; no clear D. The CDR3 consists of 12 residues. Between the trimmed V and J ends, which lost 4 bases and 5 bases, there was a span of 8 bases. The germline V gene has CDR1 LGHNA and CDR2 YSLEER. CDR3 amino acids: CASSPGRTEAFF. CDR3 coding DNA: TGCGCCAGCAGCCCCGGGAGGACTGAAGCTTTCTTT.

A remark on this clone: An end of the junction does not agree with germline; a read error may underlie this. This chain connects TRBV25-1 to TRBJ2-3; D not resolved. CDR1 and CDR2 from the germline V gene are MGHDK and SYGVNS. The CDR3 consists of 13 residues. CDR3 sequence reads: CASNEPYTDTQYF. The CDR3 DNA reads TGTGCCAGCAATGAACCTTACACAGATACGCAGTATTTT. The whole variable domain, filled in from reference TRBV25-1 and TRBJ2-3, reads EADIYQTPRYLVIGTGKKITLECSQTMGHDKMYWYQQDPGMELHLIHYSYGVNSTEKGDLSSESTVSRIRTEHFPLTLESARPSHTSQYLCASNEPYTDTQYFGPGTRLTVL.

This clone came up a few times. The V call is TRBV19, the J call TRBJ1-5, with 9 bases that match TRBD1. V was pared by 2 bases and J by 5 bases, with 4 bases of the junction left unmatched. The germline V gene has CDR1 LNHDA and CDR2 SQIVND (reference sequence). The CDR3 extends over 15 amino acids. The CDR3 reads CASSITGGNDQPQHF. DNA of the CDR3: TGTGCCAGTAGTATAACAGGGGGCAACGATCAGCCCCAGCATTTT.

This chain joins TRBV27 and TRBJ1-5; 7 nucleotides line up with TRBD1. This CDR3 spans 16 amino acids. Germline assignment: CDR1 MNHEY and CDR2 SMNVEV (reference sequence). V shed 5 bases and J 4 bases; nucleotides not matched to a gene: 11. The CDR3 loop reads CASSPRTGTTNQPQHF. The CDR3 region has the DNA TGTGCCAGCAGTCCTCGGACAGGTACCACGAATCAGCCCCAGCATTTT.

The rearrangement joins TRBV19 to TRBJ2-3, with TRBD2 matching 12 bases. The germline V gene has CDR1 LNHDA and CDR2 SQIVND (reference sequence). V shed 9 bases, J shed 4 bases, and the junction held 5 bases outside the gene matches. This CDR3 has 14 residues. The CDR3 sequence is CARPSGGAADTQYF. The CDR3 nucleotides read TGTGCCAGGCCTAGCGGGGGGGCGGCAGATACGCAGTATTTT.

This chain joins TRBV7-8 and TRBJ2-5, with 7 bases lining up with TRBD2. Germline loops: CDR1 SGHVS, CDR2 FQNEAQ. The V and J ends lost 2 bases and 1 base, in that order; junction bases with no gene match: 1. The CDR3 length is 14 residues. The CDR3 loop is CASSLRLAQETQYF. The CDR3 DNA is TGTGCCAGCAGCTTACGACTAGCCCAAGAGACCCAGTACTTC.

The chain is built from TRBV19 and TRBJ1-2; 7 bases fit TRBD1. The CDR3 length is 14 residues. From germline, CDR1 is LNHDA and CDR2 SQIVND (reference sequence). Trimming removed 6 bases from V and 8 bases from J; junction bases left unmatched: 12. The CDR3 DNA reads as TGTGCCAGTAGGACTGACAGGGTCTTGGGCGGCTACACCTTC. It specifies CASRTDRVLGGYTF.